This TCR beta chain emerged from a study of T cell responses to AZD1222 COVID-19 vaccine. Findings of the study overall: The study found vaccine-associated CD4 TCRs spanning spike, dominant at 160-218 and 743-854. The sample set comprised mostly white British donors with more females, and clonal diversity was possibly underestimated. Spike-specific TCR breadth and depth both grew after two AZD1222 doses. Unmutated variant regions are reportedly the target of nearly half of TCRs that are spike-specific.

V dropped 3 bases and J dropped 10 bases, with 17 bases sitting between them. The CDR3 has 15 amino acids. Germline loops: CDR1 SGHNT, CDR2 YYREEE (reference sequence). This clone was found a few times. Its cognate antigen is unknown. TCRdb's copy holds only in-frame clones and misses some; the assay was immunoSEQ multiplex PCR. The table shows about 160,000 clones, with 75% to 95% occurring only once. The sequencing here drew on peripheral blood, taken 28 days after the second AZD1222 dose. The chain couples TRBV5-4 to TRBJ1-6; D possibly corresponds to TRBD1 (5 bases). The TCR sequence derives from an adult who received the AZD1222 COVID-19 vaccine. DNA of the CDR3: TGTGCCAGCAGCTCCCCTTCCCAGGGCGACTCACCCCTCCACTTT. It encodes CASSSPSQGDSPLHF.